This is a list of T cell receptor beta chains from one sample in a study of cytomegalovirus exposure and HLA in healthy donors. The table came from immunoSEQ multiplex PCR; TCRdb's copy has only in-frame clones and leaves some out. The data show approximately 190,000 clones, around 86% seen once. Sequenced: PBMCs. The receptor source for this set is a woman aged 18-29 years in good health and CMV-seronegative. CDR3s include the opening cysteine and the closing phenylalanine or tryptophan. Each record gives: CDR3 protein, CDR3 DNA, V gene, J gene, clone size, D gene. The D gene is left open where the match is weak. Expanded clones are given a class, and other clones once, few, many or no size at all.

CATGTSGIYEQYF	TGTGCCACCGGAACTAGCGGGATCTACGAGCAGTACTTC	TRBV10-3	TRBJ2-7	-	TRBD2
CASSPSYNEQFF	TGTGCCAGCAGCCCATCATACAATGAGCAGTTCTTC	TRBV4-2	TRBJ2-1	-	-
CASSQERGYEQYF	TGTGCCAGCAGCCAAGAGCGGGGTTACGAGCAGTACTTC	TRBV14	TRBJ2-7	-	-
CAWSPPLLAEETQYF	TGTGCCTGGAGTCCCCCCCTCCTAGCGGAAGAGACCCAGTACTTC	TRBV30	TRBJ2-5	-	TRBD2
CASSLGQGASQPQHF	TGCGCCAGCAGCCTCGGACAGGGGGCGAGTCAGCCCCAGCATTTT	TRBV5-1	TRBJ1-5	few	TRBD1
CASRLPGRDYGYTF	TGTGCCAGCAGGCTTCCCGGCAGGGACTATGGCTACACCTTC	TRBV5-6	TRBJ1-2	-	-
CASELAGGSAYEQYF	TGTGCCAGCGAGCTAGCGGGAGGATCTGCCTACGAGCAGTACTTC	TRBV6-1	TRBJ2-7	-	TRBD2
CASRRDFPGDEQFF	TGTGCCAGCAGACGGGACTTCCCTGGCGATGAGCAGTTCTTC	TRBV6-5	TRBJ2-1	-	-
CAWSEQGTDTQYF	TGTGCCTGGAGTGAACAGGGCACAGATACGCAGTATTTT	TRBV30	TRBJ2-3	once	-
CASSLWETGVNTEAFF	TGTGCCAGCAGCTTATGGGAAACCGGGGTGAACACTGAAGCTTTCTTT	TRBV7-8	TRBJ1-1	-	-
CASSLGPMNTEAFF	TGTGCCAGCAGTTTAGGCCCGATGAACACTGAAGCTTTCTTT	TRBV27	TRBJ1-1	few	-
CASSTSQREGPGNTIYF	TGTGCCAGTAGTACCTCGCAGCGGGAGGGCCCGGGAAACACCATATATTTT	TRBV19	TRBJ1-3	once	-
CASKADGYTF	TGTGCCAGTAAGGCGGATGGCTACACCTTC	TRBV19	TRBJ1-2	once	-
CASSPQAGLTVERTGELFF	TGTGCCAGCTCACCACAAGCAGGGCTGACAGTGGAACGGACCGGGGAGCTGTTTTTT	TRBV18	TRBJ2-2	-	-
CASSAPWAGQETQYF	TGTGCCAGCAGCGCGCCTTGGGCGGGGCAAGAGACCCAGTACTTC	TRBV5-6	TRBJ2-5	-	-
CAAGLGAKNIQYF	TGTGCCGCGGGGCTCGGGGCCAAAAACATTCAGTACTTC	TRBV7-9	TRBJ2-4	-	-
CASSHLSAEQYF	TGTGCCAGCAGTCACTTATCTGCCGAGCAGTACTTC	TRBV5-5	TRBJ2-7	-	-
CSVRTEARGTEAFF	TGCAGCGTACGGACAGAAGCTCGTGGCACTGAAGCTTTCTTT	TRBV29-1	TRBJ1-1	-	-
CASPYRNRTNYGYTF	TGTGCCAGCCCGTACAGGAACAGGACAAACTATGGCTACACCTTC	TRBV5-3	TRBJ1-2	once	-
CASSRGTAGGEPQHF	TGTGCCAGCAGCCGTGGGACAGCAGGAGGGGAGCCCCAGCATTTT	TRBV7-2	TRBJ1-5	-	TRBD1
CASTREASNQPQHF	TGTGCCAGCACCAGGGAGGCGAGCAATCAGCCCCAGCATTTT	TRBV2	TRBJ1-5	once	-
CASRRRQGQRSNQPQHF	TGTGCAAGTCGTCGGAGACAGGGACAAAGAAGCAATCAGCCCCAGCATTTT	TRBV12-2	TRBJ1-5	few	-
CATSLQGTSTDTQYF	TGTGCCACCAGTCTGCAGGGTACTAGCACAGATACGCAGTATTTT	TRBV15	TRBJ2-3	-	-